The 19 T cell receptor beta chains below come from one sample, sequenced in a study of beta chain features in type 1 diabetes. Expressed TCRB transcripts were sequenced, since all the RNA that had been isolated was reverse transcribed. Repertoires were generated with immunoSEQ multiplex PCR, while TCRdb's copy carries only in-frame clones and drops some. The sample includes about 350,000 clones, less than 20% of them seen just once. The sequenced sample consisted of naive CD4+ T cells from blood. Receptors were obtained from a woman aged 18-29 years in good health.

The rearrangement uses TRBV19 and TRBJ1-4; 8 bases agree with TRBD1. This CDR3 has 15 amino acids. Germline CDR1 and CDR2: LNHDA and SQIVND (reference sequence). The trim removed 4 bases at V and 8 bases at J, leaving 9 bases unmatched. The chain's CDR3 is CASSTTGQVHEKLFF. The CDR3 nucleotides read TGTGCCAGTAGTACGACGGGACAGGTGCACGAAAAACTGTTTTTT.

The chain carries TRBV2 and TRBJ1-2; D perhaps matches TRBD1 (6 bases). The CDR3 consists of 14 residues. Germline CDR1 SNHLY, CDR2 FYNNEI. Deletions cut 10 bases from V and 2 bases from J, with 17 bases between. The CDR3 nucleotides read TGTGCCACCCAGATAACTACAGGGAACTATGGCTACACCTTC. Its translation is CATQITTGNYGYTF.

The genes are TRBV9 and TRBJ2-1; D gene ambiguous. CDR3 length: 15 residues. Germline CDR1 SGDLS, CDR2 YYNGEE. V lost 2 bases and J lost 3, with 12 bases in between. In DNA, the CDR3 is TGTGCCAGCAGCGTCCTCGACAAAGTCTACAATGAGCAGTTCTTC. Protein product: CASSVLDKVYNEQFF.

The chain employs TRBV2 and TRBJ1-2; TRBD1 agrees at 7 bases. The CDR3 sequence is 10 residues long. Germline values: CDR1 SNHLY, CDR2 FYNNEI. V gave up 10 bases and J gave up 8 bases; unmatched junction bases: 4. The chain's CDR3 is CATSTGGYTF. The CDR3 nucleotides read TGTGCCACCTCGACAGGGGGCTACACCTTC.

This clone came up a few times. The chain is built from TRBV4-2 and TRBJ2-7, with 11 bases fitting TRBD2. There are 18 residues in the CDR3. CDR1 is LGHNA, CDR2 YNFKEQ, per germline. V lost 1 base to trimming and J lost 2 bases; unmatched junction nucleotides: 10. CDR3 DNA: TGTGCCAGCAGCCAAGGCTCGCTAGCGGGGGGCCTTACCTACGAGCAGTACTTC. Translation: CASSQGSLAGGLTYEQYF.

This clone was seen a few times. The J gene is TRBJ1-2, the V gene TRBV7-9, with TRBD1 identical over 8 bases. Germline values: CDR1 SEHNR, CDR2 FQNEAQ (reference sequence). The CDR3 loop spans 14 amino acids. J gave up 2 bases and V 7 bases, and 6 bases lay outside the gene matches. The CDR3 DNA sequence: TGTGCCAGCACCACAGGGGGACTGAACTATGGCTACACCTTC. Translation gives CASTTGGLNYGYTF. Full variable domain (outside the CDR3, taken from reference TRBV7-9 and TRBJ1-2): DTGVSQNPRHKITKRGQNVTFRCDPISEHNRLYWYRQTLGQGPEFLTYFQNEAQLEKSRLLSDRFSAERPKGSFSTLEIQRTEQGDSAMYLCASTTGGLNYGYTFGSGTRLTVV.

The V call is TRBV4-1, the J call TRBJ2-3, with D perhaps TRBD2 (7 bases). The CDR3 extends over 17 amino acids. Germline assignment: CDR1 MGHRA and CDR2 YSYEKL. V lost 1 base to trimming and J lost 6 bases, with 20 bases between them. CDR3 sequence: CASSQVVLGGAGDTQYF. The CDR3 DNA is TGCGCCAGCAGCCAAGTGGTTCTGGGGGGGGCCGGGGATACGCAGTATTTT.

The gene calls are TRBV7-2 and TRBJ2-7, with 10 bases that match TRBD2. CDR3 length equals 15 residues. Germline V gene lookup returns CDR1 SGHTA and CDR2 FQGNSA. J lost 2 bases, V lost 2 bases, and 3 bases had no gene match. This chain's CDR3 is CASSLTSGIAYEQYF. The CDR3 bases are TGTGCCAGCAGCTTAACTAGCGGGATTGCCTACGAGCAGTACTTC.

This clone has more than one count but fewer than ten. The chain joins TRBV15 to TRBJ2-7, with 7 bases that match TRBD1. The CDR3 is 14 amino acids. The V and J ends lost 5 bases and 4 bases, in that order; junction bases with no gene match: 8. Per germline, CDR1 LNHNV and CDR2 YYDKDF (reference sequence). The DNA for the CDR3 is TGTGCCACCAGCCCCCGGGACAGTGGTTACGAGCAGTACTTC. Amino acid sequence: CATSPRDSGYEQYF.

The rearrangement joins TRBV5-1 to TRBJ2-7; the match to TRBD1 covers 8 bases. Per the germline V gene, CDR1 is SGHRS and CDR2 is YFSETQ. The CDR3 sequence is 15 residues long. J was trimmed by 3 bases and V by 3 bases; bases with no gene match: 8. CDR3 in amino acids: CASSSGQGPYYEQYF. The CDR3 bases are TGCGCCAGCAGCTCCGGACAGGGTCCATACTACGAGCAGTACTTC.

The rearrangement joins TRBV2 to TRBJ1-1; 9 bases are a match to TRBD1. Germline V CDR1 and CDR2: SNHLY, FYNNEI. This CDR3 is 14 amino acids long. After removal of 6 bases from V and 1 base from J, the junction contained 3 bases not matched to a gene. The CDR3 nucleotides are TGTGCCAGCAGCTCGACAGGGGGGAACACTGAAGCTTTCTTT. It encodes CASSSTGGNTEAFF.

V usage is TRBV6-6 and J usage is TRBJ1-1; 8 nucleotides match TRBD1. After removal of 6 bases from V and 4 bases from J, the junction contained 10 bases not matched to a gene. CDR1 MNHNY and CDR2 SVGAGI come from the germline V gene (reference sequence). CDR3 length: 15 amino acids. The CDR3 DNA reads TGTGCCAGCAGCCTACCCCAGGGGGCGGGCACTGAAGCTTTCTTT. Its translation is CASSLPQGAGTEAFF.

A few counts support this clone. This rearrangement joins TRBV19 to TRBJ1-6; D not resolved. CDR1 is LNHDA, CDR2 SQIVND, per germline (reference sequence). V lost 3 bases and J lost 9, with 12 bases in between. This CDR3 spans 14 amino acids. This CDR3 is CASSISDPLSPLHF. The CDR3 DNA is TGTGCCAGTAGTATCAGCGACCCACTTTCACCCCTCCACTTT.

The chain joins TRBV9 to TRBJ2-5, with TRBD2 matching over 7 bases. This CDR3 has 16 amino acids. Germline assignment: CDR1 SGDLS and CDR2 YYNGEE. V lost 0 bases to trimming and J lost 0 bases; unmatched junction nucleotides: 5. This chain's CDR3 is CASSVVNGGYQETQYF. In nucleotides, the CDR3 is TGTGCCAGCAGCGTAGTTAACGGGGGGTACCAAGAGACCCAGTACTTC.

On this clone itself: Other nucleotide sequences in the sample specify the same CDR3. The rearrangement joins TRBV4-1 to TRBJ1-5, with a possible D match to TRBD1 (5 bases). V lost 0 bases and J 4 bases, leaving 10 bases between the germline ends. From germline, CDR1 is MGHRA and CDR2 YSYEKL. The CDR3 runs to 15 residues. CDR3 bases: TGCGCCAGCAGCCAAGACGCTGGGGGGAATCAGCCCCAGCATTTT. Encoded protein: CASSQDAGGNQPQHF.

This clone showed up just a few times. V is TRBV2 and J is TRBJ2-5; TRBD1 aligns across 10 bases. CDR1 and CDR2 from the germline V gene are SNHLY and FYNNEI. The V and J ends lost 8 bases and 1 base, in that order; junction bases with no gene match: 1. The CDR3 sequence is 13 residues long. The CDR3 spells CASGDRGQETQYF. For the CDR3, the DNA is TGTGCCAGCGGGGACAGGGGCCAAGAGACCCAGTACTTC.

This clone was found a few times. The chain carries TRBV5-1 and TRBJ2-3; 8 bases map to TRBD1. With 4 bases clipped from V and 1 base from J, the junction kept 11 bases outside the gene matches. This CDR3 comprises 17 residues. The V gene's germline CDR1 is SGHRS and CDR2 YFSETQ. The CDR3 here is CASSGGQGAYGTDTQYF. In DNA, the CDR3 is TGCGCCAGCAGCGGAGGCCAGGGGGCTTACGGCACAGATACGCAGTATTTT.

The chain joins TRBV9 to TRBJ1-2; D is ambiguous. The CDR3 extends over 12 amino acids. Germline lookup yields CDR1 SGDLS and CDR2 YYNGEE. The V gene lost 3 bases and the J gene lost 7 bases, with 10 bases spanning the gap. The CDR3 sequence is CASSAWTFGYTF. The CDR3 DNA is TGTGCCAGCAGCGCATGGACTTTTGGCTACACCTTC.

This chain joins TRBV30 and TRBJ1-1; tentatively, D is TRBD1 (5 bases). This CDR3 is built from 12 residues. V gave up 1 base and J gave up 10 bases, with 13 bases separating them. Germline lookup yields CDR1 GTSNPN and CDR2 SVGIG (reference sequence). CDR3 in DNA: TGTGCCTGGAGTGGAGGGACGGGAGTAGCTTTCTTT. Its protein is CAWSGGTGVAFF.